These T cell receptor beta chains were read from a single sample in a study of CD8 T cells in ankylosing spondylitis. A single record per CDR3 protein comes from TCRdb applying MiXCR to the 5' RACE reads. This sample carries roughly 490,000 distinct CDR3 sequences, approximately 5.3% of them seen once, and the ten largest clones take roughly 3.5%. The sequencing sample was made of blood, either unsorted or a sorted T cell fraction (not recorded which). The receptors derive from a male donor with ankylosing spondylitis. The CDR3 runs from the conserved cysteine through the conserved F or W.

v_gene	j_gene	CDR3aa
TRBV28	TRBJ1-2	CASSLQGYSYTF
TRBV5-1	TRBJ1-1	CASSLGRHMNTEAFF
TRBV10-3	TRBJ2-1	CAISRTSGINEQFF
TRBV5-1	TRBJ2-2	CASSSRGNTGELFF
TRBV20-1	TRBJ1-2	CSAPPYDRGYTF
TRBV15	TRBJ2-7	CATSHPQGASDEQYF
TRBV20-1	TRBJ1-3	CSAGDRGNTIYF
TRBV29-1	TRBJ1-1	CSVGQAVEQAFF
TRBV7-9	TRBJ2-5	CASSPDGVETQYF
TRBV19	TRBJ2-1	CASGKAGLLSYNEQFF
TRBV7-9	TRBJ2-5	CASSSRLGLAGTQYF
TRBV12-3/TRBV12-4	TRBJ1-4	CASSLARTANEKLFF
TRBV29-1	TRBJ1-6	CSVTWGTNSPLHF
TRBV19	TRBJ1-5	CASSTPGFRGPQHF
TRBV29-1	TRBJ2-3	CSVWDRGTDTQYF
TRBV20-1	TRBJ1-5	CSARDPRGGSQPQHF
TRBV29-1	TRBJ1-2	CSVEEVSNYGYTF
TRBV18	TRBJ2-6	CASQGSGANVLTF
TRBV5-1	TRBJ2-2	CASSGGATANTGELFF
TRBV27	TRBJ2-1	CASSRQSSYNEQFF
TRBV5-1	TRBJ2-1	CASSFSTGRYPSEQFF
TRBV6-1	TRBJ1-5	CASRTTGDQPQHF
TRBV7-2	TRBJ2-1	CASSPGYGTYNEQFF
TRBV5-1	TRBJ2-1	CASSRSASTGNEQFF
TRBV20-1	TRBJ1-5	CSAMAQSEHQPQHF
TRBV5-1	TRBJ2-2	CASSSRLAAGTGELFF
TRBV20-1	TRBJ1-1	CSARKRGDIYSLNTEAFF
TRBV2	TRBJ1-5	CASSDESNQPQHF
TRBV18	TRBJ2-7	CASSPAGLAGPSSYEQYF
TRBV28	TRBJ1-2	CASRTSGVSGYGYTF
TRBV28	TRBJ2-3	CASSLPRDTQYF
TRBV6-2/TRBV6-3	TRBJ2-1	CASSPPPGLPQDEQFF
TRBV7-9	TRBJ1-1	CASSDPRRGPYTEAFF
TRBV5-1	TRBJ1-1	CASSQGTGGLKAFF
TRBV6-1	TRBJ2-3	CASTSAGGSDTQYF
TRBV7-9	TRBJ1-1	CASSHPLRHGAFF
TRBV6-5	TRBJ2-1	CASSLLAPPYNEQFF
TRBV12-3/TRBV12-4	TRBJ2-3	CASSSPVDSGATDTQYF
TRBV27	TRBJ1-1	CASSLYPGGLNTEAFF
TRBV5-8	TRBJ1-6	CASSLADRNSPLHF
TRBV9	TRBJ2-1	CASSVTSGSWNEQFF
TRBV18	TRBJ2-6	CARPQLVSGANVLTF
TRBV5-1	TRBJ2-3	CASSFPGSADTQYF
TRBV7-2	TRBJ2-7	CASSLRDSPEQYF
TRBV6-5	TRBJ1-4	CASSYSQGAIEKLFF
TRBV20-1	TRBJ2-1	CSAREGARYNEQFF
TRBV29-1	TRBJ2-1	CSVVGTGDSYNEQFF
TRBV24-1	TRBJ1-5	CATSARAGQPQHF
TRBV7-9	TRBJ1-1	CASSLGDREMGEAFF
TRBV27	TRBJ2-7	CASSPVGTGSYEQYF
TRBV6-5	TRBJ1-1	CASSYLSGQGGPEAFF
TRBV10-3	TRBJ2-1	CAISVVTASGDEQFF
TRBV11-2	TRBJ1-1	CASSLHPENTEAFF
TRBV28	TRBJ2-3	CASSLELAGRDTQYF
TRBV28	TRBJ1-4	CASSLFRGLEEKLFF
TRBV20-1	TRBJ2-1	CSALGLAAYNEQFF
TRBV5-1	TRBJ2-5	CASSGGVQETQYF
TRBV7-2	TRBJ2-1	CASSLGPFPNNEQFF